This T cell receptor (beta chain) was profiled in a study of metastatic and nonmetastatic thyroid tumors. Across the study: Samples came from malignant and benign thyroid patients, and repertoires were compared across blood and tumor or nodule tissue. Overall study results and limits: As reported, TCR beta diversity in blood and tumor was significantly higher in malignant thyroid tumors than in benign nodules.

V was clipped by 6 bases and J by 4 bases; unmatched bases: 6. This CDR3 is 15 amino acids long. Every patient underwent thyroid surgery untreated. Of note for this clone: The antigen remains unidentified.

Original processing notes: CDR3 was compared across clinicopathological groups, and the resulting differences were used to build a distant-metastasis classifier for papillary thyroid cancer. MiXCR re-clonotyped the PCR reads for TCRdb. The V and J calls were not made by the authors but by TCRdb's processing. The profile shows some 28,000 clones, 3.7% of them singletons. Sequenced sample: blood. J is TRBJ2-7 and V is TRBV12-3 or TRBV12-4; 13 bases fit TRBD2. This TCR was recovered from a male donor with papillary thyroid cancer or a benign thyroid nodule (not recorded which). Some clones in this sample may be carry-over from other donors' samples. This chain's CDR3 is CASSQLAGGHYEQYF. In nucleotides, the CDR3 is TGTGCCAGCAGCCAACTAGCGGGGGGGCATTACGAGCAGTACTTC.